This record covers a single TCR beta chain. This record belongs to a study of CD8 T cells in Susac syndrome. Trimming removed 3 bases from V and 11 bases from J, with 11 bases in between. Germline CDR1 and CDR2: LGHNA and YNFKEQ. The CDR3 runs 12 residues. From blood CD8+ and CD4+ T cells, the TCR beta chain was sequenced. RNA in amounts of 0.5 to 1 ug was reverse transcribed with random hexamers. TCRdb independently ran MiXCR on the immunoSEQ multiplex PCR reads; one entry per CDR3 protein. This sample has around 99,000 distinct CDR3 sequences; about 95% occur once, and the top ten carry around 0.1%. The source of this sequence is a human donor in good health. The chain joins TRBV4-2 to TRBJ2-1; D might be TRBD2 (6 bases). Sequencing input: CD4+ T cells from PBMCs. The DNA of the CDR3 is TGTGCCAGCAGCCACTTTGGCGGGAAGCAGTTCTTC. Its translation: CASSHFGGKQFF.